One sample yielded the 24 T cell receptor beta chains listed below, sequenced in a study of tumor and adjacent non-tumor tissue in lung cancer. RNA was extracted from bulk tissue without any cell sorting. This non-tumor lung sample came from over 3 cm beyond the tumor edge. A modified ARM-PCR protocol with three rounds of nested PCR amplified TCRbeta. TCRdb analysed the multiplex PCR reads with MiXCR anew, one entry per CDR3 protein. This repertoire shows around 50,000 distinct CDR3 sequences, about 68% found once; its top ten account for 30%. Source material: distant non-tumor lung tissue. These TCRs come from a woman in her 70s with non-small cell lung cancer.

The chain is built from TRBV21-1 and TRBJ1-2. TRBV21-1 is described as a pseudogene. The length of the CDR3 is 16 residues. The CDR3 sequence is CASSKVAEASNYGYTF. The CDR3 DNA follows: TGTGCCAGCAGCAAAGTGGCAGAGGCCTCTAACTATGGCTACACCTTC.

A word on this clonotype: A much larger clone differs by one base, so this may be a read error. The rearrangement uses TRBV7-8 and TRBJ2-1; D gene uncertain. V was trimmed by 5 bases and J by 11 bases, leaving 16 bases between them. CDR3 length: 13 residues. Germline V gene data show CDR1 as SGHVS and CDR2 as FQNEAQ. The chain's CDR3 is CASSLIHGDKQFF. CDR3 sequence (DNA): TGTGCCAGCAGCCTAATCCACGGCGATAAGCAGTTCTTC.

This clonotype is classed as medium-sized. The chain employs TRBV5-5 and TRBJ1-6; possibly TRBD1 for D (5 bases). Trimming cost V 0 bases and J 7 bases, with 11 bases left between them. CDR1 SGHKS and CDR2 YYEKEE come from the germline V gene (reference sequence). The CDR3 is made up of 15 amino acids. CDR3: CASSLVLQGNSPLHF. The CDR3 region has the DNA TGTGCCAGCAGCTTGGTATTGCAGGGAAATTCACCCCTCCACTTT. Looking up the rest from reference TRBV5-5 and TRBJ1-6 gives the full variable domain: DAGVTQSPTHLIKTRGQQVTLRCSPISGHKSVSWYQQVLGQGPQFIFQYYEKEERGRGNFPDRFSARQFPNYSSELNVNALLLGDSALYLCASSLVLQGNSPLHFGNGTRLTVT.

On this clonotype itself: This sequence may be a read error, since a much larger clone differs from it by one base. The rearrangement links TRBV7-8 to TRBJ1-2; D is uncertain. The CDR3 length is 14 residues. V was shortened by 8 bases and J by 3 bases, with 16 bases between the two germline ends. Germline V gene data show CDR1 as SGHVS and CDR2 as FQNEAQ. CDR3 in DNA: TGTGCCAGCTCCGCGCGGTCCCAGGACTATGGCTACACCTTC. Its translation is CASSARSQDYGYTF.

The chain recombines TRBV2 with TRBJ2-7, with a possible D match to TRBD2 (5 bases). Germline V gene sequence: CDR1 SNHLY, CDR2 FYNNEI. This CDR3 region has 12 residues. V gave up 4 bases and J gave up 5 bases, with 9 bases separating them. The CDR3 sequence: CASSGRAHEQYF. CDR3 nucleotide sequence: TGTGCCAGCAGTGGGCGGGCCCACGAGCAGTACTTC.

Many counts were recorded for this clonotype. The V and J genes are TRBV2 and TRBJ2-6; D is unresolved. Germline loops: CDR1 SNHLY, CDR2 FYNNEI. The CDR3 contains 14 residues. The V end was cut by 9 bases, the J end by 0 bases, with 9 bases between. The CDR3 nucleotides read TGTGCCAGACAGACTCACTCTGGGGCCAACGTCCTGACTTTC. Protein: CARQTHSGANVLTF.

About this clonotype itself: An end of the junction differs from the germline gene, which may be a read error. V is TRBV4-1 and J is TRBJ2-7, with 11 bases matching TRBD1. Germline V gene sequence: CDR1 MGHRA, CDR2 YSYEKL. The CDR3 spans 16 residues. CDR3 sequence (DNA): TGCGCCACCAGCCAAGGCGGGGACAGGGGGAACAACGAGCAGTACTTC. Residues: CATSQGGDRGNNEQYF.

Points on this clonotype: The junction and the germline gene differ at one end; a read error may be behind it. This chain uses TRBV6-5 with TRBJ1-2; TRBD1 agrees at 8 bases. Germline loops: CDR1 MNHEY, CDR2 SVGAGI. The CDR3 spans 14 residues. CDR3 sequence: CASSGRGQVYGYTF. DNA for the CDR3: TGTGCCAGCAGCGGGAGGGGACAGGTCTATGGTTACACCTTC.

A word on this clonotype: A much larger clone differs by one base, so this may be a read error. DNA for the CDR3: TGCGGTGCGCGCCAGAGAGGCGGGAAAAACAATGAGCAGTTCTTC. Its translation is CGARQRGGKNNEQFF. The J gene is TRBJ2-1, the V gene TRBV20-1, with D perhaps TRBD2 (6 bases). The CDR3 spans 15 residues. Looked up from germline, CDR1 is DFQATT and CDR2 is SNEGSKA (reference sequence).

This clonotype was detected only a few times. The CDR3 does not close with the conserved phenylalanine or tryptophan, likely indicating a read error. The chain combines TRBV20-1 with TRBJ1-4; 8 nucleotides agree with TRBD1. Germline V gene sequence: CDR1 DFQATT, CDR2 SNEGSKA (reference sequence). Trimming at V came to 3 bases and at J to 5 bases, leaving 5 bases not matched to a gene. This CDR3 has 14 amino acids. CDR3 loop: CSASGDRQNEKLFS. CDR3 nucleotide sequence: TGCAGTGCTAGTGGGGACAGGCAAAATGAAAAACTGTTTTCT.

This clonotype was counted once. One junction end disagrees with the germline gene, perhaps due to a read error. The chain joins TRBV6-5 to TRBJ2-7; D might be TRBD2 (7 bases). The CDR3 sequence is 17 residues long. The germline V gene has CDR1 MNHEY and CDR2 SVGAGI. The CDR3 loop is CASSYESGGGSTFEQYF. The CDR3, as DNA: TGCGCCAGCAGTTACGAGTCTGGGGGCGGGAGTACCTTCGAGCAGTACTTC.

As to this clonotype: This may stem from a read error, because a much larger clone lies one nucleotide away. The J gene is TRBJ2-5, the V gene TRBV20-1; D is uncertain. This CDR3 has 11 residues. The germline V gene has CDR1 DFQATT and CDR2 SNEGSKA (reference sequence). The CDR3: CTATSRETQYF. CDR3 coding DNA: TGCACTGCTACAAGTAGGGAGACCCAGTACTTC.

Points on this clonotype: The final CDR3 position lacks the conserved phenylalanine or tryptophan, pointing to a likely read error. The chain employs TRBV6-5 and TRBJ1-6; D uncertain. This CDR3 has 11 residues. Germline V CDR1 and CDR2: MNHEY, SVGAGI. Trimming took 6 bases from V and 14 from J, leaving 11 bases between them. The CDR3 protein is CASRAYGALHL. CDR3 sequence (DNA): TGTGCCAGCAGGGCATATGGGGCCCTCCACTTG.

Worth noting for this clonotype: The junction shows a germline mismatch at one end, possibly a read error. The CDR3 here is CCVENRDRPYGQYF. For the CDR3, the DNA is TGCTGCGTTGAGAACCGGGACAGACCCTACGGGCAGTACTTC. The chain links TRBV29-1 to TRBJ2-7, with 7 bases fitting TRBD1. The CDR3 is 14 amino acids. Germline V gene data show CDR1 as SQVTM and CDR2 as ANQGSEA.

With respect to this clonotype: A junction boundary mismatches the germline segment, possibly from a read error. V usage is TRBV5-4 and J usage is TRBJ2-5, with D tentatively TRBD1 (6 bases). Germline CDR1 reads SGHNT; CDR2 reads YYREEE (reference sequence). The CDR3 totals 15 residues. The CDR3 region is CGSSHQTGIEETQYF. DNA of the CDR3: TGTGGCAGCAGCCATCAGACAGGAATCGAAGAGACCCAGTACTTC.

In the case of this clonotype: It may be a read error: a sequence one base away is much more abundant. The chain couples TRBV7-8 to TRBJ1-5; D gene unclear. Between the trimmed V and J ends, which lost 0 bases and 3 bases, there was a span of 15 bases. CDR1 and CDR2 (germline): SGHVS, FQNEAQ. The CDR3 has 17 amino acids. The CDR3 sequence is CASSLALSMELNQPQHF. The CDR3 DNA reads TGTGCCAGCAGCTTAGCGCTCTCGATGGAGCTCAATCAGCCCCAGCATTTT.

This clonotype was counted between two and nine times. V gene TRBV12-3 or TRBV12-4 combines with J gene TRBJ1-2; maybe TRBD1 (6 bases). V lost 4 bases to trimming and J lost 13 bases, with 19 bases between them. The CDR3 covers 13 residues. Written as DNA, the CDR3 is TGTGCCAGCAGTTCCGGACAGCGCTATGGCAGCACCTTC. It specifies CASSSGQRYGSTF.

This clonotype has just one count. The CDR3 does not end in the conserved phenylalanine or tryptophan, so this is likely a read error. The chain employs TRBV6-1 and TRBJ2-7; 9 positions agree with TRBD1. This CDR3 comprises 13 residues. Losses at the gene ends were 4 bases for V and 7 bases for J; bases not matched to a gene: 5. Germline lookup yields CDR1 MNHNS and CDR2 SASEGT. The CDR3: CASSGDRDYEQYS. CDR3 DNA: TGTGCCAGCAGTGGGGACAGGGATTATGAGCAGTACTCC.

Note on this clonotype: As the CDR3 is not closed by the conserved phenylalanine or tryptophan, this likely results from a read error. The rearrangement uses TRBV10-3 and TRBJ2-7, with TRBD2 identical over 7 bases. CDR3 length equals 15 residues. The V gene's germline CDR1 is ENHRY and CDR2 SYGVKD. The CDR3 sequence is CAISEGSSGSYKQYL. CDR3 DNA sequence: TGTGCCATCAGTGAGGGGTCTAGCGGTTCCTACAAGCAGTACTTA.

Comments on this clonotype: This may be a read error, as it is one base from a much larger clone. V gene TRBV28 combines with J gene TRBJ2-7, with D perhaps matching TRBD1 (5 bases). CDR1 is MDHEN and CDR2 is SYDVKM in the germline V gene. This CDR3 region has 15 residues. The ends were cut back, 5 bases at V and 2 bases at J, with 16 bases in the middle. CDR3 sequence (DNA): TGTGCCAGCAGTCCTCCAGGGATTAGGCCCTACGAGCAGTACTTC. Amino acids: CASSPPGIRPYEQYF.

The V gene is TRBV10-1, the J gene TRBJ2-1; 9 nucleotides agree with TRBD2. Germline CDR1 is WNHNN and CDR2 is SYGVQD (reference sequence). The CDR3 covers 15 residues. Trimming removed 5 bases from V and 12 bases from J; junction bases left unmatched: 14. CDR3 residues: CASSWTSETMKGQFF. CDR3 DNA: TGCGCCAGCAGTTGGACTAGCGAAACAATGAAAGGGCAGTTCTTC.

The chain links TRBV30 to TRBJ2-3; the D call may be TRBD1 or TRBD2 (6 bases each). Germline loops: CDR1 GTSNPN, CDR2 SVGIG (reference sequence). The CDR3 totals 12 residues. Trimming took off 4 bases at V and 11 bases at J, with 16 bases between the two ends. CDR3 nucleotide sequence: TGTGCCTGGAATACCTTAGAGGGGGGGCAGTATTTT. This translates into CAWNTLEGGQYF. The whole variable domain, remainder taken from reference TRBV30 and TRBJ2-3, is SQTIHQWPATLVQPVGSPLSLECTVEGTSNPNLYWYRQAAGRGLQLLFYSVGIGQISSEVPQNLSASRPQDRQFILSSKKLLLSDSGFYLCAWNTLEGGQYFGPGTRLTVL.

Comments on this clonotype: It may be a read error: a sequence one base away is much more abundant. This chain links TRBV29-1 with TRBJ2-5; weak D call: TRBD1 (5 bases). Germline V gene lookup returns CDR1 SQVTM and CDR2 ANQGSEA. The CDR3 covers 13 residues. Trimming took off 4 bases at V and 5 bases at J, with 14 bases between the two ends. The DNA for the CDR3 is TGCAGCGTTGGGGGCGTAAGCAATGAGACCCAGTACTTC. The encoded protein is CSVGGVSNETQYF.

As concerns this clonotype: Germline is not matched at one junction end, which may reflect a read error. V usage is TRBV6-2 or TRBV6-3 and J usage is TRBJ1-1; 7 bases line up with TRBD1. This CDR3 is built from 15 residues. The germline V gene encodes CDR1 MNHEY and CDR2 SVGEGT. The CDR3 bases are TGTGCCAGCGGTTACGGACTACAGGGGAGCACTGAAGCTTTCTTT. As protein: CASGYGLQGSTEAFF.